A selection of T cell receptor beta chains follows, all from one sample in a study of T-cell reconstitution after alpha-beta-depleted transplantation in children. TCRdb processed the PCR reads anew with MiXCR; each CDR3 protein has one entry. The table includes approximately 500,000 distinct CDR3 sequences, roughly a tenth detected once. The sample consisted of PBMCs, taken before TCRalphabeta/CD19-depleted stem cell transplant. The receptors shown here come from a child aged 2-15 years with inherited bone marrow failure, due to receive a stem cell transplant. CDR3s include the opening cysteine and the closing phenylalanine or tryptophan. A D gene is named only where the DNA matches it firmly. Not all rows give a size; the values are once, few, many and, for expanded clones, a class.

V,size,D,J,CDR3,DNA
TRBV6-6,many,.,TRBJ2-7,CASSSLKYEQYF,TGTGCCAGCAGTTCGCTAAAATACGAGCAGTACTTC
TRBV29-1,many,.,TRBJ2-3,CSVDKSSRSTDTQYF,TGCAGCGTTGATAAGTCTAGCCGTAGCACAGATACGCAGTATTTT
TRBV12-3/TRBV12-4,many,TRBD1,TRBJ1-5,CASSPDRDRHQPQHF,TGTGCCAGCAGCCCCGACAGGGATAGGCATCAGCCCCAGCATTTT
TRBV19,.,.,TRBJ2-7,CASSIDLRYEQYF,TGTGCCAGTAGTATAGATCTCAGGTACGAGCAGTACTTC
TRBV5-1,many,.,TRBJ2-3,CASSTGSGDTQYF,TGCGCCAGCAGCACCGGATCGGGGGATACGCAGTATTTT
TRBV20-1,many,TRBD2,TRBJ2-1,CSASRAGGYNEQFF,TGCAGTGCTAGTAGAGCGGGAGGCTACAATGAGCAGTTCTTC
TRBV20-1,many,.,TRBJ2-1,CSARRSSYNEQFF,TGCAGTGCTCGCAGGAGCTCCTACAATGAGCAGTTCTTC
TRBV12-3/TRBV12-4,many,.,TRBJ1-1,CASSPAPLTNTEAFF,TGTGCCAGCAGTCCCGCCCCTTTGACGAACACTGAAGCTTTCTTT
TRBV29-1,many,TRBD1,TRBJ1-1,CSVALTGLGTEAFF,TGCAGCGTTGCACTGACAGGGCTGGGGACTGAAGCTTTCTTT
TRBV6-5,many,.,TRBJ1-1,CASGSASWNTEAFF,TGTGCCAGCGGATCGGCGAGTTGGAACACTGAAGCTTTCTTT
TRBV7-6,few,.,TRBJ2-2,CASSPPGDTGELFF,TGTGCCAGCAGCCCCCCGGGGGACACCGGGGAGCTGTTTTTT
TRBV20-1,many,TRBD1,TRBJ2-1,CSARGQGTVGNEQFF,TGCAGTGCTAGAGGACAGGGCACGGTGGGCAATGAGCAGTTCTTC
TRBV12-3/TRBV12-4,many,.,TRBJ2-5,CASSLELVKETQYF,TGTGCCAGCAGTTTAGAACTAGTCAAAGAGACCCAGTACTTC
TRBV6-5,many,TRBD2,TRBJ2-7,CASSYGSGNEQYF,TGTGCCAGCAGTTACGGTAGCGGGAACGAGCAGTACTTC
TRBV19,many,.,TRBJ2-1,CASSTGTRGHNEQFF,TGTGCCAGTAGTACCGGGACACGGGGACACAATGAGCAGTTCTTC
TRBV7-2,.,TRBD1,TRBJ2-2,CASSWRQGNTGELFF,TGTGCCAGCAGCTGGAGACAGGGGAACACCGGGGAGCTGTTTTTT
TRBV20-1,many,.,TRBJ2-1,CSARRGDNEQFF,TGCAGTGCGAGAAGAGGGGACAATGAGCAGTTCTTC
TRBV7-9,few,.,TRBJ2-7,CASSLEGGDEQYF,TGTGCCAGCAGCTTAGAAGGGGGAGACGAGCAGTACTTC
TRBV6-5,many,.,TRBJ1-2,CASRNHYGYTF,TGTGCCAGCAGAAACCACTATGGCTACACCTTC
TRBV29-1,many,.,TRBJ2-1,CSVEGPGEAVF,TGCAGCGTTGAAGGCCCGGGAGAAGCAGTCTTC
TRBV6-1,many,.,TRBJ2-6,CASSRGLALTSGANVLTF,TGTGCCAGCAGTCGTGGGCTAGCCCTGACCTCTGGGGCCAACGTCCTGACTTTC
TRBV2,many,.,TRBJ2-1,CASIKPGEVEQFF,TGTGCCAGCATTAAGCCAGGGGAGGTTGAGCAGTTCTTC